This TCR beta chain was captured by sequencing in a study of blood T cell repertoires in COVID-19. In the study overall: The analysed material was cDNA or gDNA that came from T cells, B-cell-depleted T cells, or PBMCs.

In the study's own analysis: Amplification of reference gene primers provided the estimated nucleated cell counts. Here immunoSEQ multiplex PCR was the method, and the copy in TCRdb shows in-frame clones only, minus some. The D gene and trimming were derived from the DNA, and the V and J assignments and clone size from that table. The sample includes around 190,000 clones, roughly three quarters seen only once; the top ten take over 5%. The specimen sequenced was peripheral blood. The source is a woman in her forties with COVID-19, enrolled during active disease.

The CDR3 spells CAWAATAATNEKLFF. The CDR3 DNA follows: TGTGCCTGGGCAGCCACAGCTGCAACTAATGAAAAACTGTTTTTT. This chain uses TRBV30 with TRBJ1-4, with no clear D. Germline CDR1 is GTSNPN and CDR2 is SVGIG (reference sequence). CDR3 size: 15 residues. With 5 bases removed from V and 0 bases from J, the gap between germline ends came to 13 bases.